Listed here is a single T cell receptor beta chain. Its target is unknown. Per the germline V gene, CDR1 is SGDLS and CDR2 is YYNGEE. The CDR3 spans 14 residues. V was clipped by 3 bases and J by 9 bases, with 16 bases between them. These data are taken from a study of cytomegalovirus exposure and HLA in healthy donors. Study-level information: A prior study identified some 100 million unique TCR beta sequences from roughly 180 million T cells. Study findings and constraints: Associated with cytomegalovirus, according to the listing, were 150 to 200 TCR beta chains. About 87% or about 30% of the time was how often most TCR beta V segments were productive, according to an earlier analysis. Three of the chains that were CMV-associated were confirmed in vitro to be specific for CMV antigens.

The PCR had 60 Vbeta and 13 Jbeta primers. Assay: immunoSEQ multiplex PCR; the TCRdb copy retains only in-frame clones and omits some. The sample holds about 95,000 clones, nearly 70% seen once. The chain recombines TRBV9 with TRBJ2-1, with D tentatively TRBD2 (6 bases). This TCR was recovered from a woman in her forties or fifties in good health and CMV-seropositive. Sequencing was done on a sample of PBMCs. CDR3 region: CASSDRDSFREQFF. As DNA, the CDR3 is TGTGCCAGCAGCGACCGGGACTCCTTTCGTGAGCAGTTCTTC.